This TCR beta chain appears in the sequencing data of a study of T cell responses to AZD1222 COVID-19 vaccine. This CDR3 region has 13 residues. V was shortened by 4 bases and J by 8 bases, with 14 bases between the two germline ends. Germline CDR1 and CDR2: SQVTM and ANQGSEA. Clones were read by immunoSEQ multiplex PCR, and TCRdb kept only the in-frame ones, dropping some. The profile shows 40,000 to 55,000 clones, around 90% of them singletons. The source of this sequence is an adult who received the AZD1222 COVID-19 vaccine. This material consisted of peripheral blood, taken 28 days after the second AZD1222 dose. The V call is TRBV29-1, the J call TRBJ1-4; D may be TRBD1 (5 bases). CDR3 sequence reads: CSVGREQGEKLFF. Here the CDR3 DNA reads TGCAGCGTTGGCAGGGAACAAGGGGAAAAACTGTTTTTT.